A single sample is the source of the 25 T cell receptor beta chains below, sequenced in a study of circulating CD8 cells and anti-PD-1 response in melanoma. From live CD3+CD8+TCRalphabeta+ cells, four PD-1 and/or TIGIT subsets were sorted. The QIAseq Immune Repertoire TCR panel built the libraries from around 15 ng of total RNA. TCRdb redid the calling of the reads with MiXCR, one entry per CDR3 protein. The sample lists several hundred distinct CDR3 sequences, over 9% occurring once. The sample was CD8+ T cells from PBMCs, taken at baseline or after one month of anti-PD-1 therapy (not recorded which). The source is a human donor with melanoma.

This clonotype is categorized as medium-sized. This chain uses TRBV18 with TRBJ1-3; D gene unclear. V was shortened by 0 bases and J by 4 bases, with 4 bases between the two germline ends. The CDR3 length is 13 residues. CDR1 and CDR2 from the germline V gene are KGHSH and LQKENI. The CDR3 DNA reads TGTGCCAGCTCACCACCAGGAGGAAACACCATATATTTT. This translates into CASSPPGGNTIYF.

The chain links TRBV28 to TRBJ2-1; 7 bases align to TRBD2. Trimming at V came to 10 bases and at J to 8 bases, leaving 17 bases not matched to a gene. The CDR3 has 15 amino acids. The germline CDR1 and CDR2 sequences are MDHEN and SYDVKM. In DNA form, the CDR3 reads TGTGCCACTACCCCCTGGGGGGGATCCTTTCATGAGCAGTTCTTC. This sequence encodes CATTPWGGSFHEQFF.

This clonotype is large (0.1 to 1%) by share. The J gene is TRBJ2-7, the V gene TRBV5-5; the D gene could be TRBD1 or TRBD2 (5 bases each). This CDR3 comprises 15 residues. Germline-derived CDR1 and CDR2 are SGHKS and YYEKEE (reference sequence). Trimming pared 0 bases from V and 5 bases from J, leaving 15 bases between. The CDR3 loop is CASSLEVSGTHEQYF. CDR3 sequence (DNA): TGTGCCAGCAGCTTGGAAGTGTCAGGGACCCACGAGCAGTACTTC.

This clonotype is deemed medium-sized (0.01 to 0.1%). The chain combines TRBV11-3 with TRBJ2-1, with a weak D call TRBD2 (5 bases). CDR3 length: 16 residues. V gave up 5 bases and J gave up 0 bases, with 14 bases separating them. The germline V gene encodes CDR1 SGHNT and CDR2 YENEEA. Written as DNA, the CDR3 is TGTGCCAGCAGCCCCCTCGGAGGTAGCTCCTACAATGAGCAGTTCTTC. Residues: CASSPLGGSSYNEQFF.

This clonotype is large. The chain has TRBV19 and TRBJ2-1; 11 nucleotides align to TRBD2. V shed 5 bases, J shed 4 bases, and the junction held 4 bases outside the gene matches. Germline assignment: CDR1 LNHDA and CDR2 SQIVND (reference sequence). This CDR3 spans 15 amino acids. For the CDR3, the DNA is TGTGCCAGTAGTGTGACTAGCGGGGCTTACAATGAGCAGTTCTTC. It yields the protein CASSVTSGAYNEQFF.

This clonotype appeared a few times. The rearrangement links TRBV28 to TRBJ1-5, with D tentatively TRBD1 (6 bases). The CDR3 loop spans 16 amino acids. CDR1 is MDHEN, CDR2 SYDVKM, per germline. Trimming shortened V by 9 bases and J by 0 bases, and 18 bases separated the two germline ends. CDR3 sequence: CASRTGTFYSNQPQHF. The CDR3 nucleotides are TGTGCCAGTAGAACAGGGACATTCTATAGCAATCAGCCCCAGCATTTT.

By sample fraction, this clonotype is medium-sized (0.01 to 0.1%). The V and J genes are TRBV9 and TRBJ2-3; no clear D. The germline gives CDR1 SGDLS, CDR2 YYNGEE. There are 16 residues in the CDR3. Deletions cut 0 bases from V and 1 base from J, with 12 bases between. CDR3 in DNA: TGTGCCAGCAGCGTAGAAACAGCCTCTGGCACAGATACGCAGTATTTT. This encodes CASSVETASGTDTQYF.

By frequency in the sample, this clonotype is medium-sized. CDR3 coding DNA: TGTGCCAGTAACCGGGACGGGAAAGGTATAAACACTGAAGCTTTCTTT. Its translation is CASNRDGKGINTEAFF. The gene calls are TRBV19 and TRBJ1-1, with D possibly TRBD1 on 5 matching bases. Deletions cut 7 bases from V and 2 bases from J, with 20 bases between. The CDR3 length is 16 residues. Per germline, CDR1 LNHDA and CDR2 SQIVND (reference sequence).

This clonotype was found a few times. The germline gene is not matched at one end of the junction; a read error may be the cause. The gene calls are TRBV25-1 and TRBJ2-2; D might be TRBD1 or TRBD2, each matching 6 bases. Germline-derived CDR1 and CDR2 are MGHDK and SYGVNS. This CDR3 is 12 amino acids long. The DNA of the CDR3 is TGTGCCAGCGAACAGGGTATCGGGGGGCTGTTTTTT. Amino acid sequence: CASEQGIGGLFF.

This clonotype is classed as medium-sized. V and J are TRBV7-9 and TRBJ2-2, with D uncertain. V lost 3 bases to trimming and J lost 0 bases, with 14 bases between them. Per the germline V gene, CDR1 is SEHNR and CDR2 is FQNEAQ (reference sequence). The CDR3 covers 17 residues. CDR3 DNA: TGTGCCAGCAGCTTGAAGCTGAGTACGGCGAACACCGGGGAGCTGTTTTTT. Translated: CASSLKLSTANTGELFF.

In its sample, this clonotype ranks as medium-sized. This rearrangement joins TRBV20-1 to TRBJ2-1; 11 positions match TRBD2. The germline gives CDR1 DFQATT, CDR2 SNEGSKA (reference sequence). The CDR3 covers 13 residues. The ends lost 6 bases at V and 8 bases at J; junction bases unmatched: 6. The CDR3 DNA is TGCAGTGCAGTAGCGGGGGGGCCCCATGAGCAGTTCTTC. Translating gives CSAVAGGPHEQFF.

By frequency in the sample, this clonotype is medium-sized. The rearrangement joins TRBV7-9 to TRBJ2-1, with D hard to call. Germline V lookup: CDR1 SEHNR, CDR2 FQNEAQ (reference sequence). CDR3 length: 15 residues. Trimming cost V 5 bases and J 4 bases, with 15 bases left between them. CDR3 sequence reads: CASSPPAARYNEQFF. DNA for the CDR3: TGTGCCAGCAGCCCACCCGCCGCCAGATACAATGAGCAGTTCTTC.

This clonotype showed up just a few times. This chain connects TRBV5-1 to TRBJ2-6; 9 bases align to TRBD1. The CDR3 has 17 amino acids. Germline loops: CDR1 SGHRS, CDR2 YFSETQ. With 5 bases clipped from V and 0 bases from J, the junction kept 6 bases outside the gene matches. CDR3 in DNA: TGCGCCAGCAGACAGGGGGCGTCTGTCTCTGGGGCCAACGTCCTGACTTTC. This gives the protein CASRQGASVSGANVLTF.

The J gene is TRBJ2-5, the V gene TRBV5-6; tentatively, D is TRBD2 (5 bases). V was cut by 0 bases and J by 6 bases, with 12 bases left in between. CDR3 length: 14 amino acids. Germline CDR1 SGHDT, CDR2 YYEEEE. The CDR3 sequence is CASSLAAGKKTQYF. In DNA, the CDR3 is TGTGCCAGCAGCTTGGCAGCCGGGAAGAAGACCCAGTACTTC.

This clonotype qualifies as medium-sized (0.01 to 0.1%). CDR3 in DNA: TGTGCCAGCAGCCGGGGCACCGGGGAGCTGTTTTTT. It translates to CASSRGTGELFF. This chain links TRBV12-3 or TRBV12-4 with TRBJ2-2; maybe TRBD2 (5 bases). V lost 6 bases to trimming and J lost 4 bases, with 6 bases between them. CDR3 size: 12 residues.

Sample share makes this clonotype large. The rearrangement links TRBV29-1 to TRBJ1-2; the match to TRBD1 covers 7 bases. Germline V lookup: CDR1 SQVTM, CDR2 ANQGSEA. The CDR3 is 13 amino acids. J gave up 7 bases and V 6 bases, and 11 bases lay outside the gene matches. Here the CDR3 reads CSVISGTAFGYTF. The CDR3 nucleotides read TGCAGCGTGATATCCGGGACAGCCTTTGGCTACACCTTC.

Judged by abundance, this clonotype is large. The chain employs TRBV4-1 and TRBJ2-5; 7 bases map to TRBD1. Unmatched junction bases numbered 7, after V lost 5 bases and J lost 4 bases. Germline V CDR1 and CDR2: MGHRA, YSYEKL. The CDR3 runs to 14 residues. The DNA for the CDR3 is TGCGCCAGCAGCGTACAGGGGAGTGGAGAGACCCAGTACTTC. It yields the protein CASSVQGSGETQYF.

This sequence joins TRBV7-2 and TRBJ2-7, with D tentatively TRBD1 or TRBD2 (5 bases each). Germline V gene sequence: CDR1 SGHTA, CDR2 FQGNSA. Trimming cost V 7 bases and J 4 bases, with 20 bases left between them. CDR3 length: 15 amino acids. CDR3 amino acids: CASTPGRGNFYEQYF. CDR3 in DNA: TGTGCCAGCACTCCGGGTCGGGGCAACTTTTACGAGCAGTACTTC.

The CDR3 loop is CATSDLEATGLGGDTQYF. As DNA, the CDR3 is TGTGCCACCAGTGATTTGGAGGCGACAGGGCTCGGTGGGGATACGCAGTATTTT. This chain joins TRBV24-1 and TRBJ2-3, with TRBD1 matching 7 bases. The ends lost 0 bases at V and 6 bases at J; junction bases unmatched: 14. Per germline, CDR1 KGHDR and CDR2 SFDVKD. The CDR3 has 18 amino acids.

This clonotype is medium-sized. The chain has TRBV5-4 and TRBJ1-1, with no clear D. CDR1 SGHNT and CDR2 YYREEE come from the germline V gene (reference sequence). The CDR3 consists of 14 residues. Trimming left V 3 bases short and J 8 bases short, with 17 bases between. The CDR3 region has the DNA TGTGCCAGCAGCTACGATGCGACACCACGGGAAGCTTTCTTT. Translated: CASSYDATPREAFF.

The chain recombines TRBV5-4 with TRBJ2-2; 7 nucleotides match TRBD1. Germline trimming cut 6 bases from V and 7 bases from J; bases unmatched to any gene: 6. Germline CDR1 is SGHNT and CDR2 is YYREEE (reference sequence). This CDR3 is built from 13 residues. The CDR3 reads CASKSGGNGELFF. The CDR3 nucleotides are TGTGCCAGCAAGTCAGGGGGTAACGGGGAGCTGTTTTTT.

For this clonotype: It may be a read error: a sequence one base away is much more abundant. This sequence joins TRBV2 and TRBJ2-7; D remains unclear. The CDR3 runs to 14 residues. The V gene's germline CDR1 is SNHLY and CDR2 FYNNEI. Trimming removed 5 bases at V and 3 bases at J, with 14 bases between. The CDR3 is CASSPFLNSYEQYF. In DNA form, the CDR3 reads TGTGCCAGCAGTCCTTTCCTGAACAGCTACGAGCAGTACTTC.

This clonotype showed up just a few times. One junction end does not reproduce the germline sequence, and a read error may be involved. V and J are TRBV7-3 and TRBJ2-1; a possible D gene is TRBD1 (5 bases). Germline CDR1 reads SGHTA; CDR2 reads FQGTGA. The CDR3 loop spans 14 amino acids. The DNA for the CDR3 is TGTGCCAGCAGCTTTAGGGGTCGGTACAATGAGCAGTCCTTC. The encoded protein is CASSFRGRYNEQSF.

This clonotype rates as large (0.1 to 1%). This sequence joins TRBV12-3 or TRBV12-4 and TRBJ2-3; D unresolved. Trimming left V 2 bases short and J 0 bases short, with 24 bases between. This CDR3 spans 20 amino acids. Here the CDR3 reads CASSLRLLAERASSTDTQYF. Written as DNA, the CDR3 is TGTGCCAGCAGTTTAAGGTTGCTGGCTGAACGGGCCTCTAGCACAGATACGCAGTATTTT.

By share, this clonotype ranks as medium-sized (0.01 to 0.1%). This chain connects TRBV20-1 to TRBJ2-3; the D is unclear. In germline, CDR1 is DFQATT, CDR2 SNEGSKA (reference sequence). The CDR3 loop spans 15 amino acids. V was clipped by 0 bases and J by 5 bases, with 15 bases between them. This CDR3 reads CSARDVVFTGDTQYF. The CDR3 DNA reads TGCAGTGCTAGAGATGTCGTTTTTACCGGAGATACGCAGTATTTT.